These 14 T cell receptor beta chains originate from one sample sequenced in a study of T cells expressing NK-cell markers (dated by TCRdb to between 2020 and 2021). The library was generated by 5' RACE. Data came from an Illumina HiSeq 2000. After the reads were reprocessed by TCRdb, one entry was made per CDR3 protein sequence, with no DNA. This sample's clone table shows over 150,000 distinct CDR3 sequences. Clones ranked in the top ten supply 37% of the sample. Input material: blood T cells: a sorted CD56 or NKG2C T cell subset, CD4+ or CD8+ T cells, or bulk PBMC T cells (not recorded which). The receptors derive from a woman aged 45-59 years in good health. Donor details come from another sample of the same person, matched by shared clones.

V usage is TRBV20-1 and J usage is TRBJ1-1; the D call from TCRdb, TRBD1, cannot be confirmed without DNA. Germline V gene lookup returns CDR1 DFQATT and CDR2 SNEGSKA (reference sequence). The CDR3 loop spans 11 amino acids. CDR3 residues: CSALLGGEAFF.

J is TRBJ2-3 and V is TRBV4-1; the TCRdb D gene call, TRBD1, has no DNA to confirm it. Germline assignment: CDR1 MGHRA and CDR2 YSYEKL. The CDR3 runs 14 residues. The chain's CDR3 is CASSQLTGTDTQYF.

The chain combines TRBV7-9 with TRBJ2-5; TCRdb indicates TRBD1, and absent DNA this call remains unverified. Germline CDR1 is SEHNR and CDR2 is FQNEAQ (reference sequence). The CDR3 covers 13 residues. CDR3 sequence reads: CASSQTGKETQYF.

The genes are TRBV5-1 and TRBJ2-7; TCRdb picks TRBD1, but there is no DNA to check that call. The germline V gene encodes CDR1 SGHRS and CDR2 YFSETQ. This CDR3 contains 14 residues. The chain's CDR3 is CASRIGQGEYEQYF.

The chain is built from TRBV6-4 and TRBJ1-5; TCRdb designates TRBD1, a call that cannot be tested without DNA. The germline gives CDR1 MRHNA, CDR2 SNTAGT. The CDR3 has 15 amino acids. The CDR3 protein is CASSETGESNQPQHF.

The chain links TRBV5-1 to TRBJ2-1; TCRdb designates TRBD1, a call that cannot be tested without DNA. The CDR3 sequence is 16 residues long. Germline V gene data show CDR1 as SGHRS and CDR2 as YFSETQ. Here the CDR3 reads CASSLGGDGAYNEQFF. The full variable domain, with the rest looked up from reference TRBV5-1 and TRBJ2-1, is KAGVTQTPRYLIKTRGQQVTLSCSPISGHRSVSWYQQTPGQGLQFLFEYFSETQRNKGNFPGRFSGRQFSNSRSEMNVSTLELGDSALYLCASSLGGDGAYNEQFFGPGTRLTVL.

The chain employs TRBV15 and TRBJ2-7; without DNA, the TCRdb call of TRBD1 cannot be checked. The length of the CDR3 is 17 residues. The germline CDR1 and CDR2 sequences are LNHNV and YYDKDF (reference sequence). CDR3 in amino acids: CATSRVTTGGFSYEQYF.

Here the CDR3 reads CSVDGTDDYYGYTF. The chain uses TRBV29-1 and TRBJ1-2; checking the TCRdb D call of TRBD1 is not possible without DNA. The germline V gene encodes CDR1 SQVTM and CDR2 ANQGSEA. CDR3 length: 14 residues.

The gene calls are TRBV6-2 or TRBV6-3 and TRBJ2-2; TCRdb selects TRBD2, and the lack of DNA leaves this call unchecked. The CDR3 extends over 17 amino acids. Germline V gene lookup returns CDR1 MNHEY and CDR2 SVGEGT. The CDR3 sequence: CASIWAGGPREPGELFF.

J is TRBJ1-1 and V is TRBV7-9; TCRdb reports TRBD1, a call that lacks DNA to check it against. Germline values: CDR1 SEHNR, CDR2 FQNEAQ (reference sequence). The CDR3 totals 14 residues. CDR3 in amino acids: CASSLVQGDTEAFF.

The chain combines TRBV4-1 with TRBJ2-1; TCRdb gives TRBD1 as the D gene, but with no DNA this cannot be confirmed. The CDR3 contains 16 residues. Germline CDR1 and CDR2: MGHRA and YSYEKL. CDR3 protein: CASSQDRGQGANEQFF.

The V call is TRBV6-5, the J call TRBJ2-7. Germline assignment: CDR1 MNHEY and CDR2 SVGAGI. The CDR3 extends over 13 amino acids. The CDR3 sequence: CASKKVYSYEQYF.

CDR3: CASGLSPDTQYF. The chain has TRBV12-5 and TRBJ2-3. CDR1 is LGHNT, CDR2 FRNRAP, per germline. This CDR3 is built from 12 residues.

J is TRBJ1-1 and V is TRBV12-3 or TRBV12-4; TCRdb outputs TRBD1, but without DNA this stays unchecked. The CDR3 contains 15 residues. The CDR3: CASSYLTGAGTEAFF.